One sample yielded the 17 T cell receptor beta chains listed below, sequenced in a study of T-cell memory formation after mild COVID-19. TCRdb reprocessed the 5' RACE reads via MiXCR and lists one record per CDR3 protein. The top ten clones hold 39% of a sample with 95,000 to 110,000 distinct CDR3 sequences, under 15% of them seen once. Sequenced input: PBMCs or a T cell subset sorted from them (not recorded which). These receptors were collected from a man aged 18 to 35 who had mild COVID-19 (a few samples of this study predate the infection). Cell type and time point are not known.

The V gene is TRBV11-3, the J gene TRBJ2-2; 8 bases line up with TRBD1. V dropped 2 bases and J dropped 5; count of bases not matched to a gene: 7. Germline CDR1 SGHNT, CDR2 YENEEA. This CDR3 comprises 16 residues. Here the CDR3 reads CASSLRGQVETGELFF. DNA for the CDR3: TGTGCCAGCAGCTTAAGGGGACAGGTGGAAACCGGGGAGCTGTTTTTT.

This clonotype was picked up a small number of times. The chain couples TRBV4-1 to TRBJ2-1; D gene unclear. Germline V lookup: CDR1 MGHRA, CDR2 YSYEKL. This CDR3 has 16 amino acids. Trimming cost V 0 bases and J 0 bases, with 9 bases left between them. The CDR3 region has the DNA TGCGCCAGCAGCCAAGATGAAAGTTTCTCCTACAATGAGCAGTTCTTC. Protein sequence: CASSQDESFSYNEQFF.

The chain has TRBV30 and TRBJ1-2; no reliable D call. Trimming cost V 0 bases and J 3 bases, with 23 bases left between them. Germline loops: CDR1 GTSNPN, CDR2 SVGIG (reference sequence). This CDR3 region has 18 residues. The CDR3 is CAWSVLSRWASGDYGYTF. The CDR3 nucleotides read TGTGCCTGGAGTGTACTAAGCCGCTGGGCCTCTGGGGACTATGGCTACACCTTC.

This clonotype was recorded a few times. The chain carries TRBV7-8 and TRBJ2-1; TRBD2 agrees at 8 bases. Germline V gene data show CDR1 as SGHVS and CDR2 as FQNEAQ. This CDR3 comprises 15 residues. Trimming took 1 base from V and 8 from J; bases not matched to a gene: 7. CDR3 residues: CASSLVSGAFYEQFF. The CDR3 DNA is TGTGCCAGCAGCTTAGTTAGCGGGGCCTTTTATGAGCAGTTCTTC.

V is TRBV11-2 and J is TRBJ2-5; D is undetermined. Germline CDR1 reads SGHAT; CDR2 reads FQNNGV. Trimming removed 3 bases from V and 2 bases from J, with 7 bases in between. There are 13 residues in the CDR3. This chain's CDR3 is CASSFEIQETQYF. The CDR3 bases are TGTGCCAGCAGCTTTGAGATTCAAGAGACCCAGTACTTC.

CDR3 protein: CASSFAGEVSTDTQYF. Written as DNA, the CDR3 is TGTGCCAGCAGCTTTGCGGGGGAGGTTAGCACAGATACGCAGTATTTT. V usage is TRBV7-8 and J usage is TRBJ2-3; 7 nucleotides agree with TRBD2. Germline-derived CDR1 and CDR2 are SGHVS and FQNEAQ. The CDR3 loop spans 16 amino acids. V lost 3 bases to trimming and J lost 0 bases; unmatched junction nucleotides: 6.

This clonotype was recorded many times. This chain connects TRBV12-3 or TRBV12-4 to TRBJ2-7; TRBD1 aligns across 7 bases. The V gene end was trimmed by 3 bases and the J gene end by 6 bases; junction bases not matched to a gene: 8. CDR3 length: 14 residues. The CDR3 spells CASSLTGMSGEQYF. CDR3 in DNA: TGTGCCAGCAGTTTGACAGGGATGTCCGGCGAGCAGTACTTC.

This clonotype was picked up one time. The V and J genes are TRBV7-2 and TRBJ2-3; TRBD2 aligns across 8 bases. From germline, CDR1 is SGHTA and CDR2 FQGNSA. The ends lost 3 bases at V and 4 bases at J; junction bases unmatched: 6. The CDR3 spans 15 residues. The CDR3 DNA reads TGTGCCAGCAGCTTGGAGGGACTAGGGGCAGATACGCAGTATTTT. This gives the protein CASSLEGLGADTQYF.

This clonotype was picked up a small number of times. V and J are TRBV10-3 and TRBJ1-6, with unresolved D. The CDR3 length is 15 residues. The V gene lost 5 bases and the J gene lost 6 bases, with 14 bases spanning the gap. Germline loops: CDR1 ENHRY, CDR2 SYGVKD. The CDR3 region has the DNA TGTGCCATCAGTAGAGACCGAGTTAGTAATTCACCCCTCCACTTT. Translating it yields CAISRDRVSNSPLHF.

This clonotype was seen only a few times. The rearrangement links TRBV5-6 to TRBJ2-7; D possibly uses TRBD1 or TRBD2 (6 bases each). The CDR3 has 15 residues. Per germline, CDR1 SGHDT and CDR2 YYEEEE. Between the trimmed V and J ends, which lost 2 bases and 5 bases, there was a span of 17 bases. The CDR3 region has the DNA TGTGCCAGCAGCTTCTCCGGGGGCCCCCCCAACGAGCAGTACGTC. Residues: CASSFSGGPPNEQYV.

V and J are TRBV6-5 and TRBJ2-5, with D uncertain. V was clipped by 6 bases and J by 4 bases, with 15 bases between them. CDR3 size: 14 residues. Germline V gene sequence: CDR1 MNHEY, CDR2 SVGAGI. The CDR3 DNA follows: TGTGCCAGCAGATCACGTACCTATTTAGAGACCCAGTACTTC. Its protein product is CASRSRTYLETQYF.

The J gene is TRBJ2-7, the V gene TRBV27; the D gene is possibly TRBD2 (5 bases). Looked up from germline, CDR1 is MNHEY and CDR2 is SMNVEV (reference sequence). Trimming removed 6 bases from V and 6 bases from J, with 15 bases in between. The CDR3 totals 13 residues. DNA for the CDR3: TGTGCCAGCAGCACCCTACTAGTGCGCGAGCAGTACTTC. It codes for CASSTLLVREQYF.

This clonotype was picked up a small number of times. V usage is TRBV4-3 and J usage is TRBJ2-3; no reliable D call. Trimming removed 0 bases from V and 7 bases from J, with 8 bases in between. There are 13 residues in the CDR3. CDR1 LGHNA and CDR2 YSLEER come from the germline V gene. The CDR3 region has the DNA TGCGCCAGCAGCCAAGATCGTCACCATACGCAGTATTTT. Amino acid sequence: CASSQDRHHTQYF.

This clonotype has a handful of counts. The chain carries TRBV11-2 and TRBJ2-7; weak D call: TRBD2 (6 bases). CDR3 length equals 14 residues. Germline CDR1 and CDR2: SGHAT and FQNNGV. The V end was cut by 3 bases, the J end by 2 bases, with 11 bases between. In nucleotides, the CDR3 is TGTGCCAGCAGCTTTTACGGGAGCCCCTACGAGCAGTACGTC. Protein sequence: CASSFYGSPYEQYV.

The table lists this clonotype with many counts. The genes are TRBV12-3 or TRBV12-4 and TRBJ1-1; TRBD1 matches 8 bases. CDR3 length: 15 amino acids. V shed 7 bases and J 5 bases; nucleotides not matched to a gene: 12. The CDR3, as DNA: TGTGCCAGCAACCACTTGCAGGGGGCGCAAACTGAAGCTTTCTTT. Amino acids: CASNHLQGAQTEAFF.

In its sample, this clonotype was seen a few times. V is TRBV11-2 and J is TRBJ2-1, with D unresolved. V was pared by 3 bases and J by 0 bases, with 9 bases between. CDR3 length: 15 residues. From germline, CDR1 is SGHAT and CDR2 FQNNGV. CDR3 in amino acids: CASSFSPGSYNEQFF. The CDR3 DNA follows: TGTGCCAGCAGCTTTAGCCCGGGCTCCTACAATGAGCAGTTCTTC. The full variable domain, with the rest looked up from reference TRBV11-2 and TRBJ2-1, is EAGVAQSPRYKIIEKRQSVAFWCNPISGHATLYWYQQILGQGPKLLIQFQNNGVVDDSQLPKDRFSAERLKGVDSTLKIQPAKLEDSAVYLCASSFSPGSYNEQFFGPGTRLTVL.

This clonotype has more than one count but fewer than ten. The CDR3 DNA sequence: TGTGCCATCAGTGGTATTGGGACTGCCTCTGCTGAAGCTTTCTTT. Its protein is CAISGIGTASAEAFF. The chain recombines TRBV10-3 with TRBJ1-1; perhaps TRBD1 as D (5 bases). V gave up 4 bases and J gave up 6 bases, with 18 bases separating them. Germline-derived CDR1 and CDR2 are ENHRY and SYGVKD. There are 15 residues in the CDR3.